This is a list of T cell receptor beta chains from one sample in a study of PD-1 blockade in classical Hodgkin lymphoma. The repertoire was sequenced with immunoSEQ multiplex PCR; TCRdb's copy has only in-frame clones and lacks some. The sample includes around 100,000 clones, around 88% of them seen just once. The sequencing used peripheral blood mononuclear cells (PBMCs), collected before the second cycle of nivolumab. Receptors were obtained from a human donor with classical Hodgkin lymphoma. The CDR3 runs from the conserved cysteine through the conserved F or W. A D gene is named only where the DNA matches it firmly. Not all rows give a size; the values are once, few, many and, for expanded clones, a class.

cdr3_nt: TGCGCCAGCAGCTTACCCGGGGGCCCCTACGAGCAGTACTTC
cdr3_aa: CASSLPGGPYEQYF
j_call: TRBJ2-7
d_call: -
clone_size: -
v_call: TRBV7-2

cdr3_nt: TGTGCCAGCAGGAGAGGGGAAAAACTGTTTTTT
cdr3_aa: CASRRGEKLFF
j_call: TRBJ1-4
d_call: -
clone_size: -
v_call: TRBV25-1

cdr3_nt: TGTGCCATCAGTCCCATTCCGGGACTAGCGGGGGGGCGCGGGGAGCTGTTTTTT
cdr3_aa: CAISPIPGLAGGRGELFF
j_call: TRBJ2-2
d_call: TRBD2
clone_size: -
v_call: TRBV10-3

cdr3_nt: TGTGCCAGCAGCTTGGGGGCTGGTGAAAAACTGTTTTTT
cdr3_aa: CASSLGAGEKLFF
j_call: TRBJ1-4
d_call: -
clone_size: -
v_call: TRBV5-5

cdr3_nt: TGCGCCAGCAGCCTGGGACAGACTAGCACAGATACGCAGTATTTT
cdr3_aa: CASSLGQTSTDTQYF
j_call: TRBJ2-3
d_call: TRBD1
clone_size: -
v_call: TRBV5-1

cdr3_nt: TGTGCCAGCAGTGAATTGGCAGGCTACGAGCAGTACTTC
cdr3_aa: CASSELAGYEQYF
j_call: TRBJ2-7
d_call: -
clone_size: once
v_call: TRBV6-5

cdr3_nt: TGCAGCGCCGGTGACGGGGGAAATCAGCCCCAGCATTTT
cdr3_aa: CSAGDGGNQPQHF
j_call: TRBJ1-5
d_call: -
clone_size: once
v_call: TRBV29-1

cdr3_nt: TGTGCCAGTAGTATGGGCCGGGGACAAGGGGCCCTCTATGGCTACACCTTC
cdr3_aa: CASSMGRGQGALYGYTF
j_call: TRBJ1-2
d_call: -
clone_size: -
v_call: TRBV19

cdr3_nt: TGTGCCAGCAGCTTGGATCGGGGATCCTACGAGCAGTACTTC
cdr3_aa: CASSLDRGSYEQYF
j_call: TRBJ2-7
d_call: -
clone_size: -
v_call: TRBV5-4

cdr3_nt: TGTGCCAGAAGCTCCGGACTAGCGGGGGTCTCTGGGGCCAACGTCCTGACTTTC
cdr3_aa: CARSSGLAGVSGANVLTF
j_call: TRBJ2-6
d_call: TRBD2
clone_size: -
v_call: TRBV5-3

cdr3_nt: TGTGCCAGTAGTATAACAGGGGAGCAGTTCTTC
cdr3_aa: CASSITGEQFF
j_call: TRBJ2-1
d_call: -
clone_size: -
v_call: TRBV19

cdr3_nt: TGTGCCAGCAGCTCCCGTGGGGCTAGCGGGGGCGGCACAGATACGCAGTATTTT
cdr3_aa: CASSSRGASGGGTDTQYF
j_call: TRBJ2-3
d_call: TRBD2
clone_size: -
v_call: TRBV13

cdr3_nt: TGTGCCAGCAGCAACAGCTCGGACAGGGGAAATTCACCCCTCCACTTT
cdr3_aa: CASSNSSDRGNSPLHF
j_call: TRBJ1-6
d_call: -
clone_size: -
v_call: TRBV21-1

cdr3_nt: TGTGCCAGCAGTTCCCCAGACAGGGTCAGTGAAAAACTGTTTTTT
cdr3_aa: CASSSPDRVSEKLFF
j_call: TRBJ1-4
d_call: TRBD1
clone_size: -
v_call: TRBV6-6

cdr3_nt: TGTGCCAGCAGCTTTCTCCCGGACCGAGAGAGGGATGGCTACACCTTC
cdr3_aa: CASSFLPDRERDGYTF
j_call: TRBJ1-2
d_call: -
clone_size: once
v_call: TRBV11-2

cdr3_nt: TGTGCCTGGAGTTGGGAAGGACAGAATAATTCACCCCTCCACTTT
cdr3_aa: CAWSWEGQNNSPLHF
j_call: TRBJ1-6
d_call: -
clone_size: few
v_call: TRBV30

cdr3_nt: TGTGCCATCAGTGCCCAGGGAAGCACAGATACGCAGTATTTT
cdr3_aa: CAISAQGSTDTQYF
j_call: TRBJ2-3
d_call: -
clone_size: -
v_call: TRBV10-3

cdr3_nt: TGCAGCGTGATGACAGGGACCAAAAACATTCAGTACTTC
cdr3_aa: CSVMTGTKNIQYF
j_call: TRBJ2-4
d_call: TRBD1
clone_size: -
v_call: TRBV29-1

cdr3_nt: TGTGCCAGCAGCAAAGATGTCGTACCACTTAGCAATCAGCCCCAGCATTTT
cdr3_aa: CASSKDVVPLSNQPQHF
j_call: TRBJ1-5
d_call: -
clone_size: -
v_call: TRBV21-1

cdr3_nt: TGTGCCAGCAGTCGGGGGGACAATCAGCCCCAGCATTTT
cdr3_aa: CASSRGDNQPQHF
j_call: TRBJ1-5
d_call: -
clone_size: once
v_call: TRBV6-5

cdr3_nt: TGTGCCAGTAGTATTATCAAGGGAGCCTCTAGCACAGATACGCAGTATTTT
cdr3_aa: CASSIIKGASSTDTQYF
j_call: TRBJ2-3
d_call: -
clone_size: -
v_call: TRBV19

cdr3_nt: TGCAGCGTTGAGGAGGTCCGATCGGATACGCAGTATTTT
cdr3_aa: CSVEEVRSDTQYF
j_call: TRBJ2-3
d_call: -
clone_size: -
v_call: TRBV29-1

cdr3_nt: TGTGCCAGCAGCCCCGGGGGGGTTATAGCCAAAAACATTCAGTACTTC
cdr3_aa: CASSPGGVIAKNIQYF
j_call: TRBJ2-4
d_call: TRBD2
clone_size: -
v_call: TRBV5-4

cdr3_nt: TGTGCCAGTAGTGGGCAGGGTTACAGCTCACCCCTCCACTTT
cdr3_aa: CASSGQGYSSPLHF
j_call: TRBJ1-6
d_call: -
clone_size: -
v_call: TRBV19

cdr3_nt: TGTGCCAGCAGCTTTCTGGGGGAGACCCAGTACTTC
cdr3_aa: CASSFLGETQYF
j_call: TRBJ2-5
d_call: -
clone_size: -
v_call: TRBV5-4

cdr3_nt: TGTGCCAGCGCCCAGGGAGGCCCGTTCTTC
cdr3_aa: CASAQGGPFF
j_call: TRBJ2-1
d_call: -
clone_size: -
v_call: TRBV2

cdr3_nt: TGTGCCAGCAGCTTAGACGGACAGGGGCCAGGGAATGAGCAGTTCTTC
cdr3_aa: CASSLDGQGPGNEQFF
j_call: TRBJ2-1
d_call: TRBD1
clone_size: once
v_call: TRBV11-3

cdr3_nt: TGCGCCAGCAGCGACCAGAAGACCGTCACTACGCAGTATTTT
cdr3_aa: CASSDQKTVTTQYF
j_call: TRBJ2-3
d_call: -
clone_size: -
v_call: TRBV10-1

cdr3_nt: TGCGCCAGCGGGTATCCTAGGGGGAATGAGCAGTTCTTC
cdr3_aa: CASGYPRGNEQFF
j_call: TRBJ2-1
d_call: -
clone_size: -
v_call: TRBV5-1

cdr3_nt: TGTGCCAGCAGTTTAAGTGGGACAGAACTATACGTGAACACTGAAGCTTTCTTT
cdr3_aa: CASSLSGTELYVNTEAFF
j_call: TRBJ1-1
d_call: TRBD1
clone_size: medium-sized
v_call: TRBV27

cdr3_nt: TGTGCCAGCAGTGAATACGGGGAGAACAACTATGGCTACACCTTC
cdr3_aa: CASSEYGENNYGYTF
j_call: TRBJ1-2
d_call: -
clone_size: once
v_call: TRBV25-1

cdr3_nt: TGTGCCAGCCTGGGGATATCCTTGGAAGCTTTCTTT
cdr3_aa: CASLGISLEAFF
j_call: TRBJ1-1
d_call: -
clone_size: -
v_call: TRBV25-1

cdr3_nt: TGTGCCAGCAGCGTCACTAGCGGGCCTTCGGATACGCAGTATTTT
cdr3_aa: CASSVTSGPSDTQYF
j_call: TRBJ2-3
d_call: TRBD2
clone_size: many
v_call: TRBV7-3

cdr3_nt: TGTGCCAGCAGCCAAGACAAGGTTCCAGGACTTACTTCTGGAAACACCATATATTTT
cdr3_aa: CASSQDKVPGLTSGNTIYF
j_call: TRBJ1-3
d_call: -
clone_size: -
v_call: TRBV4-2

cdr3_nt: TGTGCCAGCAGAGAGGGGGCAGGTTCACCCCTCCACTTT
cdr3_aa: CASREGAGSPLHF
j_call: TRBJ1-6
d_call: TRBD1
clone_size: few
v_call: TRBV2

cdr3_nt: TGTGCCAGTACAGGGCCTAACTATGGCTACACCTTC
cdr3_aa: CASTGPNYGYTF
j_call: TRBJ1-2
d_call: -
clone_size: -
v_call: TRBV19

cdr3_nt: TGTGCCAGTAGTCGGACGACAGAAGATAATTCACCCCTCCACTTT
cdr3_aa: CASSRTTEDNSPLHF
j_call: TRBJ1-6
d_call: -
clone_size: -
v_call: TRBV19

cdr3_nt: TGTGCCAGTAGTACCCGGGACGGCGCGGAAAAACTGTTTTTT
cdr3_aa: CASSTRDGAEKLFF
j_call: TRBJ1-4
d_call: -
clone_size: -
v_call: TRBV19

cdr3_nt: TGTGCCAGCGGGACTGTGAGCTCCTATAATTCACCCCTCCACTTT
cdr3_aa: CASGTVSSYNSPLHF
j_call: TRBJ1-6
d_call: -
clone_size: -
v_call: TRBV5-6

cdr3_nt: TGTGCCAGCAGCGTCCTACAGGGCGCCTACGAGCAGTACTTC
cdr3_aa: CASSVLQGAYEQYF
j_call: TRBJ2-7
d_call: -
clone_size: -
v_call: TRBV28

cdr3_nt: TGTGCCAGCAGCTTAACGGGGCAGGGAGACTATGGCTACACCTTC
cdr3_aa: CASSLTGQGDYGYTF
j_call: TRBJ1-2
d_call: -
clone_size: -
v_call: TRBV7-3

cdr3_nt: TGTGCCTGGAGAGGGCAGGGGGATTCAAACACCATATATTTT
cdr3_aa: CAWRGQGDSNTIYF
j_call: TRBJ1-3
d_call: TRBD1
clone_size: -
v_call: TRBV30

cdr3_nt: TGTGCCAGCAGCTTAGTAGCCGGCACCGGGGAGCTGTTTTTT
cdr3_aa: CASSLVAGTGELFF
j_call: TRBJ2-2
d_call: -
clone_size: -
v_call: TRBV11-2

cdr3_nt: TGTGCCAGCAGCTCCCCCTTACAGGGAGCTACTAATGAAAAACTGTTTTTT
cdr3_aa: CASSSPLQGATNEKLFF
j_call: TRBJ1-4
d_call: -
clone_size: -
v_call: TRBV7-2

cdr3_nt: TGTGCCAGTAGTCACGGGACAGGGGTTCATGAAAAACTGTTTTTT
cdr3_aa: CASSHGTGVHEKLFF
j_call: TRBJ1-4
d_call: TRBD1
clone_size: -
v_call: TRBV19

cdr3_nt: TGTGCCAGCAGTGAAGTCGGATTGACGTGGGAGCAGTACTTC
cdr3_aa: CASSEVGLTWEQYF
j_call: TRBJ2-7
d_call: -
clone_size: -
v_call: TRBV6-1

cdr3_nt: TGTGCCAGCAGCATGGGACTAGCGGGGGGGAGATCCTACGAGCAGTACTTC
cdr3_aa: CASSMGLAGGRSYEQYF
j_call: TRBJ2-7
d_call: TRBD2
clone_size: -
v_call: TRBV7-2

cdr3_nt: TGTGCCAGCAGCTTAGTTCCAGGGGGCGCCGGGGCCAACGTCCTGACTTTC
cdr3_aa: CASSLVPGGAGANVLTF
j_call: TRBJ2-6
d_call: TRBD1
clone_size: -
v_call: TRBV7-2

cdr3_nt: TGCAGTGCCGGAACTCGCTTTGAGCAGTTCTTC
cdr3_aa: CSAGTRFEQFF
j_call: TRBJ2-1
d_call: -
clone_size: -
v_call: TRBV20-1

cdr3_nt: TGTGCCAGCAGCGCACGAATCAGCTCTGGGGCCAACGTCCTGACTTTC
cdr3_aa: CASSARISSGANVLTF
j_call: TRBJ2-6
d_call: -
clone_size: -
v_call: TRBV7-7

cdr3_nt: TGTGCCAGCAGCTTATTTCAGGGCCCCTTCTCTGGAAACACCATATATTTT
cdr3_aa: CASSLFQGPFSGNTIYF
j_call: TRBJ1-3
d_call: -
clone_size: -
v_call: TRBV11-2

cdr3_nt: TGTGCCATCAGTGAGTCGAGTGGGGGGGAGACCCAGTACTTC
cdr3_aa: CAISESSGGETQYF
j_call: TRBJ2-5
d_call: -
clone_size: -
v_call: TRBV10-3

cdr3_nt: TGTGCCAGCAGCGTAGAAGGAGGGTTGGACTATGGCTACACCTTC
cdr3_aa: CASSVEGGLDYGYTF
j_call: TRBJ1-2
d_call: -
clone_size: -
v_call: TRBV9

cdr3_nt: TGTGCCAGCAGATGGGGACAGGTCTCCACAGATACGCAGTATTTT
cdr3_aa: CASRWGQVSTDTQYF
j_call: TRBJ2-3
d_call: TRBD1
clone_size: -
v_call: TRBV7-9

cdr3_nt: TGTGCCAGCAGCTTGGCCGGTAATGAAAAACTGTTTTTT
cdr3_aa: CASSLAGNEKLFF
j_call: TRBJ1-4
d_call: -
clone_size: -
v_call: TRBV5-8

cdr3_nt: TGCAGCGTACGAACAGGGGGCGATTCACCCCTCCACTTT
cdr3_aa: CSVRTGGDSPLHF
j_call: TRBJ1-6
d_call: TRBD1
clone_size: few
v_call: TRBV29-1

cdr3_nt: TGTGCCAGCAGTTTCACACCCCCTGGGACAGGGGATACCGGGGAGCTGTTTTTT
cdr3_aa: CASSFTPPGTGDTGELFF
j_call: TRBJ2-2
d_call: TRBD1
clone_size: -
v_call: TRBV27

cdr3_nt: TGTGCCTGGAGTCTATACAGGGGGCACGGCTATGGCTACACCTTC
cdr3_aa: CAWSLYRGHGYGYTF
j_call: TRBJ1-2
d_call: TRBD1
clone_size: -
v_call: TRBV30

cdr3_nt: TGTGCCAGCAACTCGGGACAGGGGAGCTCCTACGAGCAGTACTTC
cdr3_aa: CASNSGQGSSYEQYF
j_call: TRBJ2-7
d_call: TRBD1
clone_size: -
v_call: TRBV9